This T cell receptor (beta chain) is drawn from a study of cytomegalovirus exposure and HLA in healthy donors. Study findings and constraints: Specificity of a few CMV-associated chains for CMV antigens was verified in vitro. A missense variant in DCLRE1C was later tied to TCR beta V- and J-gene trimming.

Germline V gene lookup returns CDR1 GTSNPN and CDR2 SVGIG (reference sequence). This CDR3 region has 14 residues. V gave up 0 bases and J gave up 6 bases, with 12 bases separating them. This clone came up many times. What it recognizes is unknown. PCR primers comprised 60 Vbeta and 13 Jbeta primers. Authors' processing steps: Counted up in a later analysis, unique TCR beta chains came to some 75 million, with around 9.9 million shared. Sequencing was performed with immunoSEQ multiplex PCR; in TCRdb, only in-frame clones are kept and a portion is missing. Clone size and the V and J calls come from that table; the DNA yielded D and trimming. The table records hundreds of thousands of clones, almost 85% of them present only once.

The specimen sequenced was PBMCs. The TCR sequence derives from a woman aged 40 to 55 in good health and CMV-seronegative. The chain couples TRBV30 to TRBJ1-5, with D perhaps TRBD1 (5 bases). CDR3 nucleotide sequence: TGTGCCTGGAGTGTAGGGCAGGGCACTCAGCCCCAGCATTTT. It translates to CAWSVGQGTQPQHF.